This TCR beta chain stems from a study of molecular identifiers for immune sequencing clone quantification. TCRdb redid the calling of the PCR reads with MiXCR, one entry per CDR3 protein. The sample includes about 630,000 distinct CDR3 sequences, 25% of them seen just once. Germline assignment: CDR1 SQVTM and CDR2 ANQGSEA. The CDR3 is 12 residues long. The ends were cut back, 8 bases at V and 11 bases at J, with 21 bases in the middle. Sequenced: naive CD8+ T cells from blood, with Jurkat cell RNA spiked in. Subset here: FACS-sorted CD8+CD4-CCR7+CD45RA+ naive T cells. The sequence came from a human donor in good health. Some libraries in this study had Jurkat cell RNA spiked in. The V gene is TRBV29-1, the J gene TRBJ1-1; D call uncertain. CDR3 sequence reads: CSFPQATQFAFF. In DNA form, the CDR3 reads TGCAGCTTCCCCCAGGCGACCCAGTTTGCTTTCTTT. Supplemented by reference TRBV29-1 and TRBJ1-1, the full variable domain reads SAVISQKPSRDICQRGTSLTIQCQVDSQVTMMFWYRQQPGQSLTLIATANQGSEATYESGFVIDKFPISRPNLTFSTLTVSNMSPEDSSIYLCSFPQATQFAFFGQGTRLTVV.